This TCR beta chain was sequenced in a study of blood T cell repertoires in COVID-19. Overall study context: Sample material is recorded as cDNA or gDNA derived from T cells, B-cell-depleted T cells, or PBMCs.

Germline-derived CDR1 and CDR2 are KGHSH and LQKENI. This CDR3 region has 15 residues. V lost 0 bases to trimming and J lost 2 bases; unmatched junction nucleotides: 1. Measured with immunoSEQ multiplex PCR; TCRdb has only the in-frame clones, and not every one. The data hold 100,000 to 150,000 clones, with 85% observed a single time. V usage is TRBV18 and J usage is TRBJ1-2; 9 bases map to TRBD1. The sequencing sample was made of peripheral blood. The clonotype comes from a man older than 75 with active or convalescent COVID-19. Here the CDR3 reads CASSPPQGANYGYTF. In DNA, the CDR3 is TGTGCCAGCTCACCACCACAGGGGGCCAACTATGGCTACACCTTC.